This record looks at one T cell receptor (beta chain) sequence and its context. The authors' processing: Amplification from reference gene primers served as the basis for estimated nucleated cell counts. Produced via immunoSEQ multiplex PCR; TCRdb's table is partial and in-frame only. V, J and clone size derive from that table, while D and trimming were established from the DNA sequence. The sample includes some 250,000 clones, over 65% seen only once; the top ten take about 3.1%. The sample is drawn from a study of blood T cell repertoires in COVID-19. Study as a whole: Sites across the United States, Italy and Spain contributed samples from acute and convalescent COVID-19. T cells, B-cell-depleted T cells, or PBMCs supplied cDNA or gDNA.

The CDR3 sequence is 13 residues long. The V end was cut by 3 bases, the J end by 1 base, with 6 bases between. Looked up from germline, CDR1 is ENHRY and CDR2 is SYGVKD. The receptor's source is a woman of 80 years or more with acute or convalescent COVID-19. Sequencing input: peripheral blood. This chain joins TRBV10-3 and TRBJ1-1, with D unclear. CDR3 DNA: TGTGCCATCAGTGAAGGAGAGAACACTGAAGCTTTCTTT. Translating gives CAISEGENTEAFF.